The 21 T cell receptor beta chains below all came from one sample that was sequenced in a study of regulatory T cells in long-lasting Graves disease. Time point specified: persistent/refractory GD, antithyroid drugs over 5 years with positive TRAb. Isolated PBMC RNA provided the starting material for the TCR library. Combining iRepertoire HTBI primers with Arm-PCR of CDR3 regions, the authors built TCR beta libraries. TCRdb passed the multiplex PCR reads through MiXCR, listing each CDR3 protein once. There are 450,000 or so distinct CDR3 sequences in the sample; around 20% occur only once, and under 9% lies in the top ten. The starting material was peripheral blood mononuclear cells (PBMCs), obtained when the disease was refractory, from a patient treated with antithyroid drugs. These receptor sequences come from a female donor with Graves disease.

This clonotype was counted many times. The J gene is TRBJ2-5, the V gene TRBV24-1; tentative D call: TRBD2 (6 bases). V dropped 1 base and J dropped 7 bases, with 21 bases sitting between them. Germline V CDR1 and CDR2: KGHDR, SFDVKD. This CDR3 is built from 17 residues. This CDR3 is CATSDFSGGTPRWTQYF. The CDR3 DNA reads TGTGCCACCAGTGATTTCTCCGGCGGGACTCCCCGTTGGACCCAGTACTTC.

This clonotype was seen a few times. The chain recombines TRBV7-9 with TRBJ2-5; perhaps TRBD1 as D (5 bases). This CDR3 comprises 14 residues. The ends were cut back, 1 base at V and 5 bases at J, with 11 bases in the middle. Germline CDR1 is SEHNR and CDR2 is FQNEAQ (reference sequence). DNA for the CDR3: TGTGCCAGCAGCTTAGAGGGGTGGCTCGAGACCCAGTACTTC. Translated, it gives CASSLEGWLETQYF.

The table lists this clonotype with a few counts. V gene TRBV7-9 combines with J gene TRBJ1-4; the D is unclear. Per the germline V gene, CDR1 is SEHNR and CDR2 is FQNEAQ (reference sequence). V lost 5 bases to trimming and J lost 0 bases, with 10 bases between them. The CDR3 has 15 amino acids. The CDR3 nucleotides are TGTGCCAGCAGCCGGACGGAAGCAACTAATGAAAAACTGTTTTTT. Protein: CASSRTEATNEKLFF.

This clonotype was observed at least ten times. The chain recombines TRBV6-1 with TRBJ1-2; D remains ambiguous. Between the trimmed V and J ends, which lost 7 bases and 6 bases, there was a span of 12 bases. The CDR3 extends over 12 amino acids. CDR1 is MNHNS, CDR2 SASEGT, per germline. CDR3 amino acids: CASTSVGDGYTF. In DNA form, the CDR3 reads TGTGCCAGCACCTCCGTGGGCGATGGCTACACCTTC.

The sample holds a few counts of this clonotype. The rearrangement links TRBV29-1 to TRBJ2-7; perhaps D is TRBD1 or TRBD2 (6 bases each). V lost 4 bases to trimming and J lost 2 bases, with 15 bases between them. The germline gives CDR1 SQVTM, CDR2 ANQGSEA. The CDR3 covers 14 residues. Here the CDR3 reads CSVGEAGVAYEQYF. CDR3 coding DNA: TGCAGCGTTGGGGAGGCAGGGGTTGCCTACGAGCAGTACTTC.

This clonotype was recorded many times. V gene TRBV13 combines with J gene TRBJ1-1; D is perhaps TRBD1 (5 bases). Trimming cost V 6 bases and J 6 bases, with 17 bases left between them. The germline gives CDR1 PRHDT, CDR2 FYEKMQ (reference sequence). CDR3 length: 14 amino acids. The CDR3, as DNA: TGTGCCAGCAGGCCCCCGCCGGGGACTGCTGAAGCTTTCTTT. Amino acid sequence: CASRPPPGTAEAFF.

The V gene is TRBV6-1, the J gene TRBJ2-2; a weak D match, TRBD2 (5 bases). The CDR3 is made up of 12 amino acids. The V and J ends lost 7 bases and 6 bases respectively, with 9 bases between them. Germline lookup yields CDR1 MNHNS and CDR2 SASEGT. In DNA, the CDR3 is TGTGCCAGCACTAGGAGGTCCGGGGAGCTGTTTTTT. Translated, it gives CASTRRSGELFF.

The CDR3 DNA reads TGTGCCTGGACCCCACCGGGACTAGCGGGAGGGGGCGAGCAGTACTTC. Translating gives CAWTPPGLAGGGEQYF. The rearrangement joins TRBV30 to TRBJ2-7, with 16 bases matching TRBD2. From germline, CDR1 is GTSNPN and CDR2 SVGIG (reference sequence). The ends lost 4 bases at V and 6 bases at J; junction bases unmatched: 9. The CDR3 runs 16 residues.

This clonotype was found many times. The chain carries TRBV24-1 and TRBJ1-4, with 9 bases that match TRBD1. From germline, CDR1 is KGHDR and CDR2 SFDVKD. V shed 6 bases, J shed 8 bases, and the junction held 6 bases outside the gene matches. The CDR3 is made up of 14 amino acids. The CDR3 DNA reads TGTGCCACCAGTACAGGGGGCTGGGGCGAAAAACTGTTTTTT. Translation: CATSTGGWGEKLFF.

The chain carries TRBV14 and TRBJ1-2; D is undetermined. The CDR3 is 13 amino acids. V dropped 3 bases and J dropped 8 bases, with 13 bases sitting between them. The germline gives CDR1 SGHDN, CDR2 FVKESK. The CDR3 is CASSHRLYDGYTF. The DNA of the CDR3 is TGTGCCAGCAGCCATCGATTATATGACGGCTACACCTTC.

At least ten counts were recorded for this clonotype. The CDR3 nucleotides read TGTGCCAGCAGTTTAGTAGCGGGAGGGAACGAGCAGTACTTC. Translated, it gives CASSLVAGGNEQYF. V usage is TRBV27 and J usage is TRBJ2-7, with 11 positions matching TRBD2. From germline, CDR1 is MNHEY and CDR2 SMNVEV (reference sequence). With V trimmed by 2 bases and J by 5 bases, 2 bases remained unmatched. The CDR3 extends over 14 amino acids.

Many counts were recorded for this clonotype. J is TRBJ1-1 and V is TRBV2; no firm D call. The germline gives CDR1 SNHLY, CDR2 FYNNEI. The CDR3 is made up of 14 amino acids. Trimming took 1 base from V and 13 from J, leaving 19 bases between them. CDR3 DNA: TGTGCCAGCAGTGAAGGTCTTAAGGGTGAAGTCGGTTTCTTT. Translation: CASSEGLKGEVGFF.

CDR3 sequence: CASSEPGTGKETQYF. The CDR3 DNA reads as TGTGCCAGCAGTGAACCGGGGACAGGGAAAGAGACCCAGTACTTC. The rearrangement links TRBV25-1 to TRBJ2-5, with 9 bases identical to TRBD1. The V segment lost 2 bases and the J segment 3 bases; nucleotides outside the gene matches: 4. The length of the CDR3 is 15 residues. Germline V gives CDR1 MGHDK, CDR2 SYGVNS. Filled out from reference TRBV25-1 and TRBJ2-5, the complete variable domain reads EADIYQTPRYLVIGTGKKITLECSQTMGHDKMYWYQQDPGMELHLIHYSYGVNSTEKGDLSSESTVSRIRTEHFPLTLESARPSHTSQYLCASSEPGTGKETQYFGPGTRLLVL.

Regarding this clonotype: This may stem from a read error, because a much larger clone lies one nucleotide away. The chain recombines TRBV5-1 with TRBJ2-4; weak D call: TRBD2 (5 bases). The CDR3 is 16 amino acids. In germline, CDR1 is SGHRS, CDR2 YFSETQ. The CDR3 DNA sequence: TGCGCCAGCAGCTCCCCCGACGGCCTAGCCAAAAGCATTCAGTACTTC. This translates into CASSSPDGLAKSIQYF.

The chain joins TRBV7-8 to TRBJ1-5; no reliable D call. The V gene's germline CDR1 is SGHVS and CDR2 FQNEAQ. With 5 bases removed from V and 5 bases from J, the gap between germline ends came to 19 bases. The CDR3 loop spans 16 amino acids. The DNA of the CDR3 is TGTGCCAGCAGCCCATTCGCGACTGCTGTAGATCAGCCCCAGCATTTT. Its protein product is CASSPFATAVDQPQHF.

This clonotype has only a few counts. The chain employs TRBV6-1 and TRBJ2-7, with D unclear. The length of the CDR3 is 11 residues. Germline V gene sequence: CDR1 MNHNS, CDR2 SASEGT. Trimming removed 7 bases from V and 6 bases from J, with 10 bases in between. CDR3 loop: CASKITSEQYF. As DNA, the CDR3 is TGTGCCAGCAAAATAACGAGCGAGCAGTACTTC.

The chain recombines TRBV19 with TRBJ2-1; 8 bases line up with TRBD1. The CDR3 totals 14 residues. V shed 3 bases, J shed 10 bases, and the junction held 8 bases outside the gene matches. Germline V lookup: CDR1 LNHDA, CDR2 SQIVND (reference sequence). In nucleotides, the CDR3 is TGTGCCAGTAGTATGGTCAGGGGGCGTGAGGAGCAGTTCTTC. This codes for CASSMVRGREEQFF. The full variable domain, its missing parts supplied by reference TRBV19 and TRBJ2-1, is DGGITQSPKYLFRKEGQNVTLSCEQNLNHDAMYWYRQDPGQGLRLIYYSQIVNDFQKGDIAEGYSVSREKKESFPLTVTSAQKNPTAFYLCASSMVRGREEQFFGPGTRLTVL.

This clonotype was counted ten times or more. The V gene is TRBV10-3, the J gene TRBJ2-5, with no clear D. This CDR3 is 14 amino acids long. The ends were cut back, 3 bases at V and 3 bases at J, with 11 bases in the middle. Germline V gives CDR1 ENHRY, CDR2 SYGVKD. CDR3 region: CAISDGQNKETQYF. In DNA, the CDR3 is TGTGCCATCAGTGATGGGCAGAACAAAGAGACCCAGTACTTC.

The genes are TRBV6-1 and TRBJ2-7; D remains ambiguous. Germline loops: CDR1 MNHNS, CDR2 SASEGT. The ends were cut back, 7 bases at V and 4 bases at J, with 11 bases in the middle. The CDR3 loop spans 12 amino acids. The CDR3 nucleotides are TGTGCCAGCACTCGTCGCGGATACGAGCAGTACTTC. This codes for CASTRRGYEQYF.

This clonotype was seen more than once but under ten times. The chain has TRBV20-1 and TRBJ1-2; D remains unclear. V gave up 6 bases and J gave up 0 bases, with 14 bases separating them. The CDR3 runs 14 residues. Germline V lookup: CDR1 DFQATT, CDR2 SNEGSKA (reference sequence). The CDR3 DNA reads as TGCAGTGCAAACTACCCGGGGACTAACTATGGCTACACCTTC. This sequence encodes CSANYPGTNYGYTF.

A few counts support this clonotype. V is TRBV7-9 and J is TRBJ2-5, with D perhaps assigned TRBD1 or TRBD2 (6 bases each). The CDR3 is 17 residues long. Trimming cost V 0 bases and J 2 bases, with 16 bases left between them. Per germline, CDR1 SEHNR and CDR2 FQNEAQ (reference sequence). Here the CDR3 reads CASSLAAGQREQETQYF. DNA of the CDR3: TGTGCCAGCAGCTTAGCGGCGGGACAACGGGAGCAAGAGACCCAGTACTTC.